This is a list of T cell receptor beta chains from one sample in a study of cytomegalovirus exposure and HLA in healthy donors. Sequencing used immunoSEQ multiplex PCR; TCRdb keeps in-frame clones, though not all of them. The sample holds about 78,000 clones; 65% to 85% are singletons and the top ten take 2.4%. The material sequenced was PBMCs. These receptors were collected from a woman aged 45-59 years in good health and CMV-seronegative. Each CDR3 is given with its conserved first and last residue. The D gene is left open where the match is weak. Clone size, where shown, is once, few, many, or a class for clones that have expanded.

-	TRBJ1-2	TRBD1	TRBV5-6	TGTGCCAGCACCGAGGGGACAGGGCGATCCTATGGCTACACCTTC	CASTEGTGRSYGYTF
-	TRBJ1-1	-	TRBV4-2	TGTGCCAGCAGCCAGGAGGGTGGGGGGACTGAAGCTTTCTTT	CASSQEGGGTEAFF
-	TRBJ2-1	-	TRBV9	TGTGCCAGCAGCGTAGCTAGCCAGTTTAGCTCCTACAATGAGCAGTTCTTC	CASSVASQFSSYNEQFF
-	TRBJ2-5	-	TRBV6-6	TGTGCCAGCAGTTATCCCCGCGACAGTACCCAAGAGACCCAGTACTTC	CASSYPRDSTQETQYF
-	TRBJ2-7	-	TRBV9	TGTGCCAGCAGCGTAGACGGTAGAGTCACCTACGAGCAGTACTTC	CASSVDGRVTYEQYF
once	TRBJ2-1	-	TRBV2	TGTGCCAGCACCAGAGGGGGACCCTTATCGGGTGATCAGTTCTTC	CASTRGGPLSGDQFF
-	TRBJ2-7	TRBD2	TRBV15	TGTGCCACCAGCGTTGGGACTAGCTACGAGCAGTACTTC	CATSVGTSYEQYF
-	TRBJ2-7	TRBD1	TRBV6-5	TGTGCCAGCAGTTACACTCCTGGACAGGGATCCTACGAGCAGTACTTC	CASSYTPGQGSYEQYF
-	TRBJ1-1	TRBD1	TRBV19	TGTGCCAGCATGAAGACAGGGAGCACTGAAGCTTTCTTT	CASMKTGSTEAFF
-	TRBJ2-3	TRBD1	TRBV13	TGTGCCAGCAGCTCGGGACAGGTCGAAACAGATACGCAGTATTTT	CASSSGQVETDTQYF
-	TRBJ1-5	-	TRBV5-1	TGCGCCAGCAGCTTGGATCCCGGGGGTCAGCCCCAGCATTTT	CASSLDPGGQPQHF
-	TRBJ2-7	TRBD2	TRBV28	TGTGCCAGCATCCCCGGGCTAGCGGGAGTAGGCTACGAGCAGTACTTC	CASIPGLAGVGYEQYF
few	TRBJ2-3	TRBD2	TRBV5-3	TGTGCCAGAAGCCAGTCTCGGACTAGCGGGAAATTGAGGTGGGATACGCAGTATTTT	CARSQSRTSGKLRWDTQYF
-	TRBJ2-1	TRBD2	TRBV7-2	TGTGCCAGCAGCTTAATCACTAGCGGGAACAATGAGCAGTTCTTC	CASSLITSGNNEQFF
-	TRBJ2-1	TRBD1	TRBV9	TGTGCCAGCAGCCCGGGGGCCACAGGGGGAACATACAATGAGCAGTTCTTC	CASSPGATGGTYNEQFF
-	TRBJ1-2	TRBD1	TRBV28	TGTGCCAGCACCCAACTCTGGGACAGTAATTATGGCTACACCTTC	CASTQLWDSNYGYTF
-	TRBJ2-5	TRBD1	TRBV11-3	TGTGCCAGCAGCTCCCACAGGGGTGAAGAGACCCAGTACTTC	CASSSHRGEETQYF
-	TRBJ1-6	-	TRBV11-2	TGTGCCAGCAGTGCGGGTGTCCTAATTCCCAGCTCCTATAATTCACCCCTCCACTTT	CASSAGVLIPSSYNSPLHF
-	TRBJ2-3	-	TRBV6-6	TGTGCCAGCAGTTACCCGCAACAGGGTACAGATACGCAGTATTTT	CASSYPQQGTDTQYF
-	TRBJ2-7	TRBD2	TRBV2	TGTGCCAGCAGTCTAGAGACTAGCGGGAGTTTTCACGAGCAGTACTTC	CASSLETSGSFHEQYF
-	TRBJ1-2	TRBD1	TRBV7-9	TGTGCCAGCAGCCTGGGACAGGGACGTAACTATGGCTACACCTTC	CASSLGQGRNYGYTF
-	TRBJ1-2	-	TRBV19	TGTGCCAGTAGGTCAGGGGACTATGGCTACACCTTC	CASRSGDYGYTF
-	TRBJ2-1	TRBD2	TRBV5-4	TGTGCCAGCAGCTCCGGGACTAGCGGGGTTCAGGAGCAGTTCTTC	CASSSGTSGVQEQFF
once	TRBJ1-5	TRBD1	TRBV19	TGTGCCAGTAGTATAGAAAAGGGGGCCGGGCAGCCCCAGCATTTT	CASSIEKGAGQPQHF
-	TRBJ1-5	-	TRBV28	TGTGCCAGCCGGTCAGGGAACAATCAGCCCCAGCATTTT	CASRSGNNQPQHF
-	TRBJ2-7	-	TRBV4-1	TGCGCCAGCAGCCAAGGACAACTGTACGAGCAGTACTTC	CASSQGQLYEQYF
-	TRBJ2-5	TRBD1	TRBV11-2	TGTGCCAGCAGCCCAAAATCACAGGGGGACGTGACCCAGTACTTC	CASSPKSQGDVTQYF
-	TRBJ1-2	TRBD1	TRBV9	TGTGCCAGCAGCGTGGGACAGGGGGTTGCCTATGGCTACACCTTC	CASSVGQGVAYGYTF
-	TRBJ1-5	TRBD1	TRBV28	TGTGCCAGCAGTTTGGACAGGGGAGTTCGGCGGGGTCAGCCCCAGCATTTT	CASSLDRGVRRGQPQHF
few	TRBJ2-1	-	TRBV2	TGTGCCAGCAGTGAAGGGTCCAGACTAAGCGGCGGGTCCTACAATGAGCAGTTCTTC	CASSEGSRLSGGSYNEQFF
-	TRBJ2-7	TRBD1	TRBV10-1	TGCGCCAGCAGAGACAGGGGACGACCCTACGAGCAGTACTTC	CASRDRGRPYEQYF
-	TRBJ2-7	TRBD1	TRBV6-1	TGTGCCAGCAGTGCGGGACAGGGGAAGAACTACGAGCAGTACTTC	CASSAGQGKNYEQYF
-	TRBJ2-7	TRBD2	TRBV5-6	TGTGCCAGCAGCGCTTCAGTAGGACTAGCGGGGAGCTCCTACGAGCAGTACTTC	CASSASVGLAGSSYEQYF
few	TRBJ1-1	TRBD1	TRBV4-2	TGTGCCAGCAGCCAAGTGGGACAGGGGGCCGGGAGTGAAGCTTTCTTT	CASSQVGQGAGSEAFF
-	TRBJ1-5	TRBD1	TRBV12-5	TGTGCTAGTGCCCTGACAGGGGGGATGAATCAGCCCCAGCATTTT	CASALTGGMNQPQHF
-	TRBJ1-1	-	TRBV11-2	TGTGCCAGCAGACAGAACACTGAAGCTTTCTTT	CASRQNTEAFF
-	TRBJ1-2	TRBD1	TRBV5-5	TGTGCCAGCAGCTTTCCCCGGACAGGGGGCGGATATGGCTACACCTTC	CASSFPRTGGGYGYTF
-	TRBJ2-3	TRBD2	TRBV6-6	TGTGCCAGCAGTCCTCCTAGCGGACGGACAGATACGCAGTATTTT	CASSPPSGRTDTQYF
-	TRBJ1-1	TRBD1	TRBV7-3	TGTGCCAGCAGCGCCGACAGGGGGCATCGGGCTTTCTTT	CASSADRGHRAFF
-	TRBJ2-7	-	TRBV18	TGTGCCAGCTCACCACACAGCACCTACGAGCAGTACTTC	CASSPHSTYEQYF
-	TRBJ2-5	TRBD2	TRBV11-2	TGTGCCAGCAGCGGCCCGGGGGGGAAGGTGACCCAGTACTTC	CASSGPGGKVTQYF
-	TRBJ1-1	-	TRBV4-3	TGCGCCAGCAGCCAAGATACCGGGAACCTCCCGAGGAACACTGAAGCTTTCTTT	CASSQDTGNLPRNTEAFF
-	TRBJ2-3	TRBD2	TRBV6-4	TGTGCCAGCAGTGACGGGGCTAGCGGGGGTGATACGCAGTATTTT	CASSDGASGGDTQYF
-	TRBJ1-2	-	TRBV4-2	TGTGCCAGCAGCCCTCAGCCAGGGTTCTATGGCTACACCTTC	CASSPQPGFYGYTF
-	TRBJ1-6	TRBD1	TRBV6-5	TGTGCCAGCAGACCGGGGACAGGACGAAATTCACCCCTCCACTTT	CASRPGTGRNSPLHF
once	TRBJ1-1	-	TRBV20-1	TGCAGTGCTAGTCGGGAGACTGAAGCTTTCTTT	CSASRETEAFF
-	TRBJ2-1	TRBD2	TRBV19	TGTGCCAGTAGTATTTTACTAGCGGGGGGTATGGGGAATGAGCAGTTCTTC	CASSILLAGGMGNEQFF
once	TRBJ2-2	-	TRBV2	TGTGCCAGCAGTTCAACAGGGATAGGGCCCGGGGAGCTGTTTTTT	CASSSTGIGPGELFF
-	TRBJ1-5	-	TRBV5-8	TGTGCCAGCAGCTTATCTTCGGCAGGGGAGCGTCAGCCCCAGCATTTT	CASSLSSAGERQPQHF
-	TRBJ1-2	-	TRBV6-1	TGTGCCAGCAGTGAGGTCGGCAGGGCCTCCGGCTACACCTTC	CASSEVGRASGYTF
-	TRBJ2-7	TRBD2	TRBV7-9	TGTGCCAGCAGCTTAGGACTAGCGGGGCTCTCCTACGAGCAGTACTTC	CASSLGLAGLSYEQYF
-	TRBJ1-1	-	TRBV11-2	TGTGCCAGCAGCTGGGGCCCTTACGGAACTGAAGCTTTCTTT	CASSWGPYGTEAFF
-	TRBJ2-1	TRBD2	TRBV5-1	TGCGCCAGCAGCTCCTCATGGACTAGCGGGGGCGGGAATGAGCAGTTCTTC	CASSSSWTSGGGNEQFF
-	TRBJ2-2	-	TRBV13	TGTGCCAGCAGCTTCTCCGGGGAGCTGTTTTTT	CASSFSGELFF